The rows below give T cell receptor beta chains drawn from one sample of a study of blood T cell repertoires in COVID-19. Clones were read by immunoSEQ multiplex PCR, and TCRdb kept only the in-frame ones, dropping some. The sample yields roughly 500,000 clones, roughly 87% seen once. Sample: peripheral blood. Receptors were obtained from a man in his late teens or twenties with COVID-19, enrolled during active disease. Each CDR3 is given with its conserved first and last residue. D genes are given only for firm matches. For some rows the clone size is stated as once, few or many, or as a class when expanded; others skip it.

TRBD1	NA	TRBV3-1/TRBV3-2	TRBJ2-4	CASSQGAGGFSIQYF	TGTGCCAGCAGCCAAGGGGCAGGGGGCTTTAGCATTCAGTACTTC
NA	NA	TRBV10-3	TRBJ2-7	CAIGPGEPYEQYF	TGTGCCATCGGCCCGGGGGAGCCCTACGAGCAGTACTTC
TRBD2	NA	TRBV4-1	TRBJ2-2	CASSQDAPGLVTTGELFF	TGCGCCAGCAGCCAAGATGCTCCGGGACTAGTGACCACCGGGGAGCTGTTTTTT
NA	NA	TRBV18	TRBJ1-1	CASSPAGQHTEAFF	TGTGCCAGCTCACCAGCGGGCCAGCACACTGAAGCTTTCTTT
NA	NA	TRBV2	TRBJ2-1	CASSVGGNEQFF	TGTGCCAGCAGTGTAGGCGGCAATGAGCAGTTCTTC
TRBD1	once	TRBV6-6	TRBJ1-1	CASSYSGTGNTEAFF	TGTGCCAGCAGTTACTCCGGGACAGGGAACACTGAAGCTTTCTTT
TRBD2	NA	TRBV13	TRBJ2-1	CASSFRLAGVNEQFF	TGTGCCAGCAGCTTCCGACTAGCGGGGGTCAATGAGCAGTTCTTC
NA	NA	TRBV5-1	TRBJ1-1	CASSLVGQNTEAFF	TGCGCCAGCAGCTTGGTGGGGCAGAACACTGAAGCTTTCTTT
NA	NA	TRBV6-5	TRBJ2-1	CASSLVGAYNEQFF	TGTGCCAGCAGTTTGGTCGGGGCCTACAATGAGCAGTTCTTC
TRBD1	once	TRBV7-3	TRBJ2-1	CASSLPGQGSVRQFF	TGTGCCAGCAGCTTACCGGGACAGGGGAGTGTAAGGCAGTTCTTC
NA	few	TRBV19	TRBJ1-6	CASRRTELDSPLHF	TGTGCCAGCCGCCGGACAGAGTTGGACTCACCCCTCCACTTT
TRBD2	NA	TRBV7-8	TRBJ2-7	CASSTRTSGRAYEQYF	TGTGCCAGCAGCACCCGGACTAGCGGGAGGGCCTACGAGCAGTACTTC
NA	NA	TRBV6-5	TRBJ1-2	CASSLRTDINYGYTF	TGTGCCAGCAGTCTACGGACGGACATTAACTATGGCTACACCTTC
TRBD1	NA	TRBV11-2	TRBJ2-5	CASSLAFRGQGFKTQYF	TGTGCCAGCAGCTTAGCGTTTAGGGGACAGGGTTTCAAGACCCAGTACTTC
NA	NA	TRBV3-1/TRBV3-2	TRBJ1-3	CASSRPSSSGNTIYF	TGTGCCAGCAGCCGCCCGTCGAGCTCTGGAAACACCATATATTTT
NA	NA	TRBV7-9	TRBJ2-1	CASSLDFGSGQYNEQFF	TGTGCCAGCAGCTTAGATTTTGGTAGCGGCCAATACAATGAGCAGTTCTTC
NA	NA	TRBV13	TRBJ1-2	CASSFETEYGYTF	TGTGCCAGCAGCTTCGAGACAGAGTATGGCTACACCTTC
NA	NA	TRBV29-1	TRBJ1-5	CSVVDARGNQPQHF	TGCAGCGTTGTTGACGCCCGGGGCAATCAGCCCCAGCATTTT
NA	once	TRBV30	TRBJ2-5	CAWSPGAGAAETQYF	TGTGCCTGGAGCCCCGGGGCAGGGGCTGCGGAGACCCAGTACTTC
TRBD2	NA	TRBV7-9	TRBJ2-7	CASSASGGGWSEQYF	TGTGCCAGCAGCGCTAGCGGGGGGGGATGGAGCGAGCAGTACTTC
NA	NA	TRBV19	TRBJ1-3	CASSMTAFSGNTIYF	TGTGCCAGTAGTATGACAGCTTTCTCTGGAAACACCATATATTTT
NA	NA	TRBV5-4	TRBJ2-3	CASSLGGGGTDTQYF	TGTGCCAGCAGCTTGGGCGGCGGGGGCACAGATACGCAGTATTTT
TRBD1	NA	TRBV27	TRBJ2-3	CASSPGTGGSTDTQYF	TGTGCCAGCAGTCCAGGGACAGGGGGAAGCACAGATACGCAGTATTTT
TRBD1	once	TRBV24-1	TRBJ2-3	CATSARTGGDTQYF	TGTGCCACCAGTGCCCGGACAGGGGGAGATACGCAGTATTTT
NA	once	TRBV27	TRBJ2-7	CASRRGNEQYF	TGTGCCAGCAGAAGGGGGAACGAGCAGTACTTC
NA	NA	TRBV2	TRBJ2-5	CASNRQDQETQYF	TGTGCCAGCAATCGGCAGGATCAAGAGACCCAGTACTTC
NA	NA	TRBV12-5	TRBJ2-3	CASRGFTDTQYF	TGTGCTAGTCGAGGGTTTACAGATACGCAGTATTTT
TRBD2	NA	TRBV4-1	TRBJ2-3	CASSAGTSGMIDTQYF	TGCGCCAGCAGCGCAGGGACTAGCGGGATGATAGATACGCAGTATTTT
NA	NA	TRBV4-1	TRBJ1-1	CASRGSRSTNTEAFF	TGCGCCAGCAGAGGTTCCCGGAGCACGAACACTGAAGCTTTCTTT
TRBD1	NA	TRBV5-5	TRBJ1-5	CASSLGQGVIGNQPQHF	TGTGCCAGCAGCCTGGGACAGGGAGTGATTGGGAATCAGCCCCAGCATTTT
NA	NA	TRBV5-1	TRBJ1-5	CASSLGGLSNQPQHF	TGCGCCAGCAGCTTGGGGGGGCTTAGCAATCAGCCCCAGCATTTT
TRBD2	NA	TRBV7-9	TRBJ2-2	CASSPLAGGSYTGELFF	TGTGCCAGCAGCCCACTAGCGGGAGGGAGTTACACCGGGGAGCTGTTTTTT
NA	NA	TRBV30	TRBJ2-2	CAGISAGLYTGELFF	TGTGCCGGGATCTCCGCGGGACTTTACACCGGGGAGCTGTTTTTT
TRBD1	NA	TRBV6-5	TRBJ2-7	CASSMGQSYYEQYF	TGTGCCAGCAGCATGGGACAGTCGTACTACGAGCAGTACTTC
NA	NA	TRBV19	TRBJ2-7	CASSMEGYYEQYF	TGTGCCAGTAGTATGGAGGGTTACTACGAGCAGTACTTC
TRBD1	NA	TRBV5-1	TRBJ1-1	CASNPGQGLNTEAFF	TGCGCCAGTAATCCGGGACAGGGTTTGAACACTGAAGCTTTCTTT
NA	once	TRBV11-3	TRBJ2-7	CASSLEGERAYEQYF	TGTGCCAGCAGCTTAGAGGGTGAGCGGGCCTACGAGCAGTACTTC
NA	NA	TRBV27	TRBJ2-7	CASSPEGRRTEQYF	TGTGCCAGCAGTCCTGAGGGCCGCAGGACCGAGCAGTACTTC
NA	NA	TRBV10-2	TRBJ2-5	CASRDSPAETQYF	TGCGCCAGCAGGGACAGCCCGGCGGAGACCCAGTACTTC
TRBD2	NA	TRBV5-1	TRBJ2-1	CASRLASGYSSYNEQFF	TGCGCCAGCAGACTGGCTAGCGGTTATAGCTCCTACAATGAGCAGTTCTTC
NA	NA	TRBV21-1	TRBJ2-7	CASGRQGPVEQYF	TGTGCCAGCGGGAGACAGGGGCCGGTCGAGCAGTACTTC
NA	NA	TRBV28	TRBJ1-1	CASSLPGGRGTEAFF	TGTGCCAGCAGTTTACCGGGGGGAAGAGGCACTGAAGCTTTCTTT
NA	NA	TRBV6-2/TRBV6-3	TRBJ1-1	CASSYFRNTEAFF	TGTGCCAGCAGTTACTTTCGGAACACTGAAGCTTTCTTT
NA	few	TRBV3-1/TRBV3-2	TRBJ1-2	CASSQGRLYGYTF	TGTGCCAGCAGCCAAGGCAGGCTCTATGGCTACACCTTC
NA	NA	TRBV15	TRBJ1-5	CATGDLAANQPQHF	TGTGCCACCGGCGATTTGGCAGCGAATCAGCCCCAGCATTTT
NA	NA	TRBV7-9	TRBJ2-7	CASSAAVEGVGYEQYF	TGTGCCAGCAGCGCCGCCGTAGAGGGGGTGGGTTACGAGCAGTACTTC
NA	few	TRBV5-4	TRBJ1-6	CASTDQNSPLHF	TGTGCCAGTACAGATCAAAATTCACCCCTCCACTTT
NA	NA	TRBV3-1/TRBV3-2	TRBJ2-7	CASSTGGNSYEQYF	TGTGCCAGCAGCACGGGGGGCAACTCCTACGAGCAGTACTTC
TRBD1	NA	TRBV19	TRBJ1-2	CASSNAGGAGGYTF	TGTGCCAGTAGTAATGCAGGGGGCGCAGGTGGCTACACCTTC
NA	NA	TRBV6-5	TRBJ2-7	CASRSRDIRNYEQYF	TGTGCCAGCAGATCGAGGGACATTAGAAACTACGAGCAGTACTTC
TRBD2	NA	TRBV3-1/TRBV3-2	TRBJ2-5	CASSQARLAGEETQYF	TGTGCCAGCAGCCAAGCACGCCTAGCGGGAGAAGAGACCCAGTACTTC
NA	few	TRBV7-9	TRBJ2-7	CASSDPSEPSYEQYF	TGTGCCAGCAGCGACCCTAGCGAGCCCTCCTACGAGCAGTACTTC
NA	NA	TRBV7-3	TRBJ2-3	CASSLWASSTDTQYF	TGTGCCAGCAGCTTATGGGCAAGTAGCACAGATACGCAGTATTTT
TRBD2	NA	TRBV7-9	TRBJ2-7	CASSLGAGEFEQYF	TGTGCCAGCAGCTTGGGAGCGGGAGAGTTCGAGCAGTACTTC
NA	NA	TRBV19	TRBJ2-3	CATAKQDTSTDTQYF	TGTGCCACTGCGAAACAGGACACTTCCACAGATACGCAGTATTTT
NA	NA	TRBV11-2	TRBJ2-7	CASSLFNSPDHEQYF	TGTGCCAGCAGCTTATTTAACAGCCCAGACCACGAGCAGTACTTC
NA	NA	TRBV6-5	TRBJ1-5	CASSPNQPQHF	TGTGCCAGCAGTCCGAATCAGCCCCAGCATTTT